The clone carrying this TCR beta chain showed up just a few times. The data stem from a study of blood T cell repertoires in COVID-19. Germline-derived CDR1 and CDR2 are KGHSH and LQKENI. V shed 6 bases and J 6 bases; nucleotides not matched to a gene: 7. The CDR3 has 14 residues. Clones were sequenced by immunoSEQ multiplex PCR, and TCRdb holds only the in-frame ones, with some missing. The sample gives a few hundred thousand clones, 88% of which show up once; 0.65% to 0.8% is in the top ten. The sequence was obtained from a human donor in a cohort sampled during active COVID-19. The sequenced material came from peripheral blood. The chain has TRBV18 and TRBJ1-1; 10 bases are a match to TRBD1. The DNA of the CDR3 is TGTGCCAGCTCCGGGACAGGGGCGGAACCTGAAGCTTTCTTT. It translates to CASSGTGAEPEAFF.